Following are 27 T cell receptor beta chains from one sample sequenced in a study of CD8 T cells in Susac syndrome (dated by TCRdb to the late 2010s). The library was built by means of the immunoSEQ multiplex PCR assay. RNA was extracted using the RNeasy kit, and roughly 0.45 to 1 microgram was reverse transcribed with random hexamers. TCRdb ran its own pipeline on the public reads, namely fastp trimming at Q25 and MiXCR clone calling, and kept in-frame beta chains. Rows matching on CDR3 protein sequence are summarized as one entry with the most common DNA and genes. This sample has some 130,000 distinct CDR3 sequences in its table, and 85% to 95% of those were observed once. The ten largest clonotypes hold approximately 0.18% of the sample. The specimen sequenced was CD8+ T cells from PBMCs. Every receptor here comes from a human donor with Susac syndrome.

The count of this clonotype is one. V usage is TRBV12-3 or TRBV12-4 and J usage is TRBJ2-5; 10 nucleotides match TRBD1. CDR3 length: 16 residues. V dropped 8 bases and J dropped 4; count of bases not matched to a gene: 13. CDR3 DNA sequence: TGTGCCAGCTTAGGGACAGGGGATTTTCCGGGAGAGACCCAGTACTTC. Its protein product is CASLGTGDFPGETQYF.

This chain uses TRBV9 with TRBJ2-7, with D tentatively TRBD1 or TRBD2 (6 bases each). The CDR3 loop spans 14 amino acids. Deletions cut 4 bases from V and 6 bases from J, with 17 bases between. Germline V gene sequence: CDR1 SGDLS, CDR2 YYNGEE. The CDR3 protein is CASSPSGGLGEQYF. As DNA, the CDR3 is TGTGCCAGCAGCCCCAGTGGGGGGCTGGGCGAGCAGTACTTC.

This chain joins TRBV2 and TRBJ2-7; D unresolved. CDR1 and CDR2 from the germline V gene are SNHLY and FYNNEI. V lost 11 bases and J 4 bases, leaving 9 bases between the germline ends. The CDR3 spans 10 residues. CDR3 nucleotides: TGTGCCGCAATTAGGTACGAGCAGTACTTC. Its translation: CAAIRYEQYF.

The chain carries TRBV7-3 and TRBJ2-1, with D uncertain. Germline V gene data show CDR1 as SGHTA and CDR2 as FQGTGA. Trimming stripped 5 bases from V and 2 bases from J, with 7 bases between. This CDR3 region has 13 residues. CDR3 protein: CASSPSAYNEQFF. The CDR3 coding sequence is TGTGCCAGCAGCCCCTCCGCCTACAATGAGCAGTTCTTC.

The chain recombines TRBV20-1 with TRBJ1-3, with 7 bases matching TRBD1. The CDR3 is 14 amino acids. The V gene's germline CDR1 is DFQATT and CDR2 SNEGSKA (reference sequence). V lost 6 bases, J lost 4 bases, and 9 bases stayed unmatched. CDR3 loop: CSAKDRSAGNTIYF. The CDR3 nucleotides are TGCAGTGCGAAGGACAGGTCTGCGGGAAACACCATATATTTT.

This chain links TRBV29-1 with TRBJ2-1, with TRBD2 matching over 11 bases. The length of the CDR3 is 16 residues. V lost 2 bases and J lost 7; bases outside the gene matches: 10. The V gene's germline CDR1 is SQVTM and CDR2 ANQGSEA. In nucleotides, the CDR3 is TGCAGCGTTGAATCTGGATATAGCGGGAGGGTGAATGAGCAGTTCTTC. Translation gives CSVESGYSGRVNEQFF.

This sequence joins TRBV3-1 and TRBJ2-7; 11 nucleotides align to TRBD2. J gave up 0 bases and V 1 base, and 8 bases lay outside the gene matches. There are 18 residues in the CDR3. Germline V gene data show CDR1 as LGHDT and CDR2 as YNNKEL (reference sequence). The CDR3 nucleotides are TGTGCCAGCAGCCAAGCGTCTAGCGGGAGGCCGAGCTCCTACGAGCAGTACTTC. As protein: CASSQASSGRPSSYEQYF.

This chain joins TRBV7-9 and TRBJ2-1, with D perhaps matching TRBD1 or TRBD2 (5 bases each). The germline V and J ends were trimmed by 5 bases and 3 bases, with 14 bases remaining between them. This CDR3 contains 15 residues. CDR1 SEHNR and CDR2 FQNEAQ come from the germline V gene (reference sequence). Here the CDR3 DNA reads TGTGCCAGCAGCGCCAGCCGGGACGGCTACAATGAGCAGTTCTTC. This translates into CASSASRDGYNEQFF. Combining the CDR3 with reference TRBV7-9 and TRBJ2-1 gives the whole variable domain DTGVSQNPRHKITKRGQNVTFRCDPISEHNRLYWYRQTLGQGPEFLTYFQNEAQLEKSRLLSDRFSAERPKGSFSTLEIQRTEQGDSAMYLCASSASRDGYNEQFFGPGTRLTVL.

The chain links TRBV6-5 to TRBJ1-5, with D tentatively TRBD1 (6 bases). Germline CDR1 reads MNHEY; CDR2 reads SVGAGI. This CDR3 comprises 12 residues. The V gene lost 8 bases and the J gene lost 2 bases, with 7 bases spanning the gap. The CDR3: CASRQGNQPQHF. The CDR3 DNA is TGTGCCAGCCGACAGGGCAATCAGCCCCAGCATTTT.

In its sample, this clonotype was seen once. CDR3 loop: CATSRSDRRDPGEQFF. As DNA, the CDR3 is TGTGCCACCAGCAGATCGGACAGGCGGGATCCCGGGGAGCAGTTCTTC. V usage is TRBV15 and J usage is TRBJ2-1; maybe TRBD1 (7 bases). CDR3 length: 16 amino acids. Trimming left V 2 bases short and J 10 bases short, with 21 bases between. The germline V gene encodes CDR1 LNHNV and CDR2 YYDKDF (reference sequence).

V and J are TRBV2 and TRBJ2-7; 7 positions agree with TRBD1. Germline V gives CDR1 SNHLY, CDR2 FYNNEI. The junction had 9 bases not matched to a gene; V was cut back by 10 bases and J by 0 bases. The CDR3 has 14 amino acids. The CDR3 spells CAKQTHRGSYEQYF. In DNA, the CDR3 is TGTGCCAAACAGACTCACAGGGGCTCCTACGAGCAGTACTTC. Full variable domain (remainder filled in from reference TRBV2 and TRBJ2-7): EPEVTQTPSHQVTQMGQEVILRCVPISNHLYFYWYRQILGQKVEFLVSFYNNEISEKSEIFDDQFSVERPDGSNFTLKIRSTKLEDSAMYFCAKQTHRGSYEQYFGPGTRLTVT.

The chain is built from TRBV4-1 and TRBJ2-1; D ambiguous. The CDR3 is 15 amino acids. CDR1 is MGHRA, CDR2 YSYEKL, per germline. V was trimmed by 1 base and J by 4 bases, leaving 11 bases between them. The CDR3 spells CASSQGAGPYNEQFF. The CDR3 bases are TGCGCCAGCAGCCAAGGGGCAGGACCTTACAATGAGCAGTTCTTC.

The CDR3, as DNA: TGCAGCGTGCCGGCGGGGACCACTGAAGCTTTCTTT. Translated, it gives CSVPAGTTEAFF. The chain is built from TRBV29-1 and TRBJ1-1; TRBD1 might be the D (5 bases). With 6 bases removed from V and 4 bases from J, the gap between germline ends came to 12 bases. Germline V gene data show CDR1 as SQVTM and CDR2 as ANQGSEA. CDR3 length: 12 residues.

The table lists this clonotype with a count of one. This rearrangement joins TRBV7-6 to TRBJ2-5; TRBD2 agrees at 8 bases. V dropped 5 bases and J dropped 1; count of bases not matched to a gene: 3. The CDR3 extends over 14 amino acids. CDR1 is SGHVS and CDR2 is FNYEAQ in the germline V gene. CDR3 bases: TGTGCCAGCAGCCGTAGCGGGATCCAAGAGACCCAGTACTTC. Amino acids: CASSRSGIQETQYF.

The chain links TRBV5-1 to TRBJ2-2; D might be TRBD1 or TRBD2, each matching 5 bases. CDR3 length: 16 residues. V gave up 6 bases and J gave up 4 bases, with 19 bases separating them. Germline loops: CDR1 SGHRS, CDR2 YFSETQ. CDR3 amino acids: CASNAWDVAGTGELFF. The CDR3 DNA follows: TGCGCCAGCAACGCTTGGGACGTTGCGGGCACCGGGGAGCTGTTTTTT.

J is TRBJ2-1 and V is TRBV12-3 or TRBV12-4; TRBD1 matches at 8 bases. This CDR3 is built from 15 residues. Trimming took 4 bases from V and 5 from J; bases not matched to a gene: 7. The CDR3 DNA reads as TGTGCCAGCAGTTCAAGACAGGGGTTACACAATGAGCAGTTCTTC. Translating it yields CASSSRQGLHNEQFF.

CDR3 loop: CASSSFDQFF. The CDR3 DNA follows: TGTGCCAGCAGTTCCTTTGACCAGTTCTTC. J is TRBJ2-1 and V is TRBV28; no clear D. With 4 bases removed from V and 13 bases from J, the gap between germline ends came to 8 bases. The CDR3 contains 10 residues. Looked up from germline, CDR1 is MDHEN and CDR2 is SYDVKM.

The genes are TRBV27 and TRBJ1-1; 8 nucleotides align to TRBD1. Germline trimming cut 5 bases from V and 7 bases from J; bases unmatched to any gene: 6. CDR3 length: 13 amino acids. Germline V gene data show CDR1 as MNHEY and CDR2 as SMNVEV (reference sequence). The CDR3 DNA is TGTGCCAGCAGTACCCTCGGACAGGGTGAAGCTTTCTTT. This gives the protein CASSTLGQGEAFF.

The chain couples TRBV20-1 to TRBJ2-7; D perhaps matches TRBD2 (5 bases). Germline V gene data show CDR1 as DFQATT and CDR2 as SNEGSKA (reference sequence). V was trimmed by 1 base and J by 5 bases, leaving 12 bases between them. There are 13 residues in the CDR3. The CDR3 reads CSARGLPSNEQYF. The CDR3 nucleotides read TGCAGTGCTAGAGGACTACCATCTAACGAGCAGTACTTC.

The gene calls are TRBV12-3 or TRBV12-4 and TRBJ2-1; a weak D match, TRBD1 (6 bases). This CDR3 has 19 residues. V lost 3 bases to trimming and J lost 0 bases, with 21 bases between them. CDR3 protein: CASSFMRTAPDLSYNEQFF. Written as DNA, the CDR3 is TGTGCCAGCAGTTTTATGAGGACAGCGCCTGACCTCTCCTACAATGAGCAGTTCTTC.

V gene TRBV28 combines with J gene TRBJ2-7; 10 positions match TRBD1. Germline trimming cut 3 bases from V and 4 bases from J; bases unmatched to any gene: 3. The CDR3 spans 14 residues. Looked up from germline, CDR1 is MDHEN and CDR2 is SYDVKM. Here the CDR3 DNA reads TGTGCCAGCAGTTTTGGGACAGGGGAATACGAGCAGTACTTC. Translated, it gives CASSFGTGEYEQYF.

The chain links TRBV19 to TRBJ2-3, with TRBD2 identical over 13 bases. The CDR3 is 18 residues long. V gave up 2 bases and J gave up 0 bases; unmatched junction bases: 5. Germline CDR1 reads LNHDA; CDR2 reads SQIVND (reference sequence). CDR3 DNA sequence: TGTGCCAGTAGTATATCAAGACTAGCGGGAGGTAGCACAGATACGCAGTATTTT. Its protein product is CASSISRLAGGSTDTQYF.

Written as DNA, the CDR3 is TGTGCCAGCAGTTTAGCCCTATGGGGTAGCGGGAGAACGAACACCGGGGAGCTGTTTTTT. Encoded protein: CASSLALWGSGRTNTGELFF. The rearrangement joins TRBV12-3 or TRBV12-4 to TRBJ2-2, with 9 bases that match TRBD2. This CDR3 spans 20 amino acids. V was pared by 0 bases and J by 0 bases, with 11 bases of the junction left unmatched.

The V and J genes are TRBV4-1 and TRBJ2-7; possible D gene TRBD2, 5 bases. V lost 0 bases, J lost 2 bases, and 11 bases lay in between. This CDR3 contains 15 residues. Germline V gene sequence: CDR1 MGHRA, CDR2 YSYEKL. CDR3 protein: CASSQESGEPYEQYF. The CDR3 nucleotides are TGCGCCAGCAGCCAAGAGTCCGGGGAACCCTACGAGCAGTACTTC.

The chain is built from TRBV9 and TRBJ2-7, with 11 nucleotides matching TRBD2. The V segment lost 3 bases and the J segment 2 bases; nucleotides outside the gene matches: 4. The V gene's germline CDR1 is SGDLS and CDR2 YYNGEE. CDR3 length equals 15 residues. In DNA, the CDR3 is TGTGCCAGCAGCGAGACTAGCGGGACAACCTACGAGCAGTACTTC. Its translation is CASSETSGTTYEQYF.

This chain links TRBV7-3 with TRBJ1-1, with TRBD1 identical over 7 bases. Germline V gene lookup returns CDR1 SGHTA and CDR2 FQGTGA. Trimming removed 5 bases from V and 11 bases from J; junction bases left unmatched: 11. This CDR3 is built from 13 residues. The CDR3 region has the DNA TGTGCCAGCAGCCCCTCCTCCGGGACAGAGGCTTTCTTT. Amino acids: CASSPSSGTEAFF.

The CDR3 spells CASRAISQETQYF. DNA of the CDR3: TGTGCCAGCAGAGCCATTAGTCAAGAGACCCAGTACTTC. This rearrangement joins TRBV3-1 to TRBJ2-5; D is unresolved. The length of the CDR3 is 13 residues. The germline gives CDR1 LGHDT, CDR2 YNNKEL (reference sequence). V gave up 6 bases and J gave up 2 bases, with 10 bases separating them.